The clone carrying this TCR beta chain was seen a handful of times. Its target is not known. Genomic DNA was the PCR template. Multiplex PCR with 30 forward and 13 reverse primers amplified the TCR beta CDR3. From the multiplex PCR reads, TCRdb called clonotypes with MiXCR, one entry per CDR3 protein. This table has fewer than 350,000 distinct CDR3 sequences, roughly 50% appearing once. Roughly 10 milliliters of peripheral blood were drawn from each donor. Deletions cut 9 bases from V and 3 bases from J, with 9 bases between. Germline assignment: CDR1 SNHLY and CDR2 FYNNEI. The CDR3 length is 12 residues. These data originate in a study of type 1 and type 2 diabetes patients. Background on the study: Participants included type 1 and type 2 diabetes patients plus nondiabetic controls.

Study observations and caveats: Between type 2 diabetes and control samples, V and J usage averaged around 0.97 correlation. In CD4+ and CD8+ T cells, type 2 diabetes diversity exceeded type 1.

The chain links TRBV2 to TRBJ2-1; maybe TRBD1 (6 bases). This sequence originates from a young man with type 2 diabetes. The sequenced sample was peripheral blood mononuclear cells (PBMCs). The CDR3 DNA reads TGTGCCAGTCAACAGGGCTACAATGAGCAGTTCTTC. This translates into CASQQGYNEQFF. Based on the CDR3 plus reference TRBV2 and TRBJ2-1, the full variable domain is EPEVTQTPSHQVTQMGQEVILRCVPISNHLYFYWYRQILGQKVEFLVSFYNNEISEKSEIFDDQFSVERPDGSNFTLKIRSTKLEDSAMYFCASQQGYNEQFFGPGTRLTVL.